Here is one TCR beta chain with its context. What it binds is not known. Method: immunoSEQ multiplex PCR; TCRdb's copy keeps in-frame clones and lacks some. The repertoire holds about 680,000 clones, with approximately 88% as singletons. These data belong to a study of Ad26.COV2.S vaccination and SARS-CoV-2 variants. At the level of the study: Participants got Ad26.COV2.S intramuscularly, once or twice 56 days apart. Study-level findings and limits: Non-spike TCR breadth did not differ much between vaccine and placebo recipients. Placebo recipients trailed vaccine recipients in spike-specific TCR breadth.

The treatment denotes: over 15 received Ad26.COV2.S at low or high dose, single or two shots; 5 received placebo; per-sample allocation not given. Specimen acquisition occurred on day 63 following the initial vaccine or placebo injection. CDR1 and CDR2 (germline): SGHTA, FQGNSA. The CDR3 has 15 amino acids. V dropped 5 bases and J dropped 0 bases, with 11 bases sitting between them. The sample was peripheral blood, taken in a trial of Ad26.COV2.S vaccine versus placebo. This rearrangement joins TRBV7-2 to TRBJ1-5; tentative D call: TRBD1 (6 bases). This sequence originates from a person aged 18-65 years who received the Ad26.COV2.S COVID-19 vaccine or a placebo. Here the CDR3 reads CASSEGGVSNQPQHF. CDR3 in DNA: TGTGCCAGCAGCGAAGGGGGGGTTAGCAATCAGCCCCAGCATTTT.